These 5 T cell receptor beta chains were all obtained from the same sample, sequenced in a study of blood T cell repertoires in COVID-19. Clones were read by immunoSEQ multiplex PCR, and TCRdb kept only the in-frame ones, dropping some. The data contain about 270,000 clones, 80% to 90% of them singletons. Source material: peripheral blood. The receptors were sampled from a woman in her 70s with acute or convalescent COVID-19.

The chain combines TRBV6-6 with TRBJ1-5; TRBD1 might be the D (5 bases). V was clipped by 0 bases and J by 4 bases, with 13 bases between them. In germline, CDR1 is MNHNY, CDR2 SVGAGI (reference sequence). CDR3 length: 16 residues. The CDR3 region has the DNA TGTGCCAGCAGTTACTCCCAGGGAGGGCCTAATCAGCCCCAGCATTTT. This encodes CASSYSQGGPNQPQHF.

The V call is TRBV5-1, the J call TRBJ1-4; the match to TRBD1 covers 7 bases. Germline CDR1 SGHRS, CDR2 YFSETQ. The length of the CDR3 is 15 residues. V shed 4 bases, J shed 3 bases, and the junction held 6 bases outside the gene matches. CDR3 sequence (DNA): TGCGCCAGCAGCCCCCAGGGGGGCGCTAATGAAAAACTGTTTTTT. This codes for CASSPQGGANEKLFF. Filled out from reference TRBV5-1 and TRBJ1-4, the complete variable domain reads KAGVTQTPRYLIKTRGQQVTLSCSPISGHRSVSWYQQTPGQGLQFLFEYFSETQRNKGNFPGRFSGRQFSNSRSEMNVSTLELGDSALYLCASSPQGGANEKLFFGSGTQLSVL.

The rearrangement joins TRBV7-9 to TRBJ2-5; a weak D match, TRBD1 (6 bases). Germline V CDR1 and CDR2: SEHNR, FQNEAQ (reference sequence). This CDR3 is built from 15 residues. Between the trimmed V and J ends, which lost 5 bases and 5 bases, there was a span of 18 bases. The CDR3 DNA follows: TGTGCCAGCAGCCCCATCCGTGGGGGCCGGGAGACCCAGTACTTC. Its protein product is CASSPIRGGRETQYF.

The CDR3 loop reads CASSILATAGNQPQHF. Here the CDR3 DNA reads TGTGCCAGTAGTATATTGGCAACAGCAGGGAATCAGCCCCAGCATTTT. The rearrangement joins TRBV19 to TRBJ1-5, with D tentatively TRBD1 (5 bases). Germline V gene lookup returns CDR1 LNHDA and CDR2 SQIVND (reference sequence). This CDR3 region has 16 residues. Trimming removed 2 bases from V and 4 bases from J, with 15 bases in between.

This clone was recorded once. The chain has TRBV6-1 and TRBJ1-1, with TRBD1 matching 7 bases. This CDR3 spans 13 amino acids. With 0 bases clipped from V and 14 bases from J, the junction kept 9 bases outside the gene matches. CDR1 is MNHNS and CDR2 is SASEGT in the germline V gene. CDR3 bases: TGTGCCAGCAGTGAAGCGCAGGGACAGCCGGCCTTCTTT. This encodes CASSEAQGQPAFF.